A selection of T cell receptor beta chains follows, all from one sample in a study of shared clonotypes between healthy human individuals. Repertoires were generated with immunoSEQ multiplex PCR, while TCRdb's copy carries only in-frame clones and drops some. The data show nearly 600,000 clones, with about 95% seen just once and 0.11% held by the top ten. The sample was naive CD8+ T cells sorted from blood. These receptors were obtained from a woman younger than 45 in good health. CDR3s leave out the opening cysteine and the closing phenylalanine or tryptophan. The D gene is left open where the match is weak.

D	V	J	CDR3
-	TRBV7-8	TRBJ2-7	ASSSSGLTEARTTYEQY
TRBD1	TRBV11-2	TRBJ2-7	ASSLHVVGTGVFEQY
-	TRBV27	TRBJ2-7	ASSSLSSYEQY
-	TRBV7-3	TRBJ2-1	ASSLKQGQYNEQF
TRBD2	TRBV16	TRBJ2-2	ASSQFLAGNTGELF
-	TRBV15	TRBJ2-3	ATSREGLGADTQY
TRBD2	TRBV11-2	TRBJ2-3	ASRARGLATRSTDTQY
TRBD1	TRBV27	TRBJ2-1	ASRHPRQGGYNEQF
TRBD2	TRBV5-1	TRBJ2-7	ASSLPSGTNSYEQY
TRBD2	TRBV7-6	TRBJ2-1	ASSHGLDSEQF
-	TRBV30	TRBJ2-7	AWSVEQGFYEQY
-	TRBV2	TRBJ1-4	ASSEPNDPNEKLF
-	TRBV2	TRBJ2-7	ASSFGFAYEQY
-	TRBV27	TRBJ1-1	ASSLRHMNTEAF
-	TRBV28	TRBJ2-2	ASSTGGNTGELF
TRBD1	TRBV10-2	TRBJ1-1	ASRGDRVTEAF
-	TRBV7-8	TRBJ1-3	ASSLTGSGNTIY
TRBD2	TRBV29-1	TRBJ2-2	IAGTSGSVGELF
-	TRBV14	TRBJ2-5	ASSQGPRRGWETQY
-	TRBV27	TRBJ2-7	ASSLYGGGDGEQY
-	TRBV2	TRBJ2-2	ASNAGDNTGELF
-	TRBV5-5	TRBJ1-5	ASSLGLPGPQH